The 17 T cell receptor beta chains below were found in one sample sequenced in a study of T cell responses to AZD1222 COVID-19 vaccine. TCRdb's copy holds only in-frame clones and misses some; the assay was immunoSEQ multiplex PCR. Of 95,000 to 100,000 clones in the sample, approximately 84% were seen once. This material consisted of peripheral blood, taken 28 days after the second AZD1222 dose. The receptors here all came from an adult who received the AZD1222 COVID-19 vaccine.

In its sample, this clone was seen a few times. The gene calls are TRBV6-2 or TRBV6-3 and TRBJ1-5; D is undetermined. The CDR3 extends over 13 amino acids. Germline V lookup: CDR1 MNHEY, CDR2 SVGEGT. The germline V and J ends were trimmed by 4 bases and 5 bases, with 9 bases remaining between them. CDR3 bases: TGTGCCAGCAGTTGGACCGTGGATCAGCCCCAGCATTTT. Translated: CASSWTVDQPQHF.

This chain uses TRBV29-1 with TRBJ1-5, with D possibly matching TRBD1 (5 bases). The CDR3 has 12 amino acids. Germline V gene lookup returns CDR1 SQVTM and CDR2 ANQGSEA. Trimming removed 4 bases at V and 5 bases at J, with 9 bases between. The CDR3 sequence: CSVGEGDQPQHF. CDR3 bases: TGCAGCGTTGGGGAAGGGGATCAGCCCCAGCATTTT.

The gene calls are TRBV19 and TRBJ1-1, with D possibly matching TRBD1 (6 bases). Germline CDR1 is LNHDA and CDR2 is SQIVND (reference sequence). CDR3 size: 17 residues. The germline V and J ends were trimmed by 6 bases and 0 bases, with 20 bases remaining between them. The CDR3 sequence is CASRLTNRVGMNTEAFF. Here the CDR3 DNA reads TGTGCCAGTAGGCTAACAAACAGGGTTGGGATGAACACTGAAGCTTTCTTT. Full variable domain (remainder filled in from reference TRBV19 and TRBJ1-1): DGGITQSPKYLFRKEGQNVTLSCEQNLNHDAMYWYRQDPGQGLRLIYYSQIVNDFQKGDIAEGYSVSREKKESFPLTVTSAQKNPTAFYLCASRLTNRVGMNTEAFFGQGTRLTVV.

V usage is TRBV27 and J usage is TRBJ1-6; a weak D match, TRBD1 (5 bases). The V gene lost 4 bases and the J gene lost 7 bases, with 14 bases spanning the gap. CDR3 length: 15 residues. Germline-derived CDR1 and CDR2 are MNHEY and SMNVEV (reference sequence). The CDR3 DNA sequence: TGTGCCAGCAGTTGGGGGTCGCAGGGCAATTCACCCCTCCACTTT. Translation: CASSWGSQGNSPLHF.

This rearrangement joins TRBV19 to TRBJ2-3, with D perhaps matching TRBD2 (7 bases). V was clipped by 10 bases and J by 6 bases, with 14 bases between them. Germline CDR1 and CDR2: LNHDA and SQIVND (reference sequence). CDR3 length: 12 amino acids. The CDR3 here is CATRRGADTQYF. In DNA, the CDR3 is TGTGCCACACGCCGGGGGGCTGATACGCAGTATTTT.

The J gene is TRBJ2-3, the V gene TRBV5-1; D is uncertain. Germline V gene data show CDR1 as SGHRS and CDR2 as YFSETQ. The CDR3 loop spans 13 amino acids. Trimming took 1 base from V and 4 from J, leaving 7 bases between them. As DNA, the CDR3 is TGCGCCAGCAGCTTGTTGGCCTCAGATACGCAGTATTTT. Its protein is CASSLLASDTQYF.

This rearrangement joins TRBV7-9 to TRBJ1-2, with a weak D call TRBD1 (6 bases). Germline loops: CDR1 SEHNR, CDR2 FQNEAQ (reference sequence). CDR3 length: 13 residues. The CDR3 spells CAHTGGPNYGYTF. The CDR3 DNA reads as TGTGCTCATACGGGGGGCCCTAACTATGGCTACACCTTC. Filled out from reference TRBV7-9 and TRBJ1-2, the complete variable domain reads DTGVSQNPRHKITKRGQNVTFRCDPISEHNRLYWYRQTLGQGPEFLTYFQNEAQLEKSRLLSDRFSAERPKGSFSTLEIQRTEQGDSAMYLCAHTGGPNYGYTFGSGTRLTVV.

This chain links TRBV12-3 or TRBV12-4 with TRBJ1-1, with D uncertain. V lost 6 bases and J lost 7, with 12 bases in between. The CDR3 length is 12 residues. CDR3 residues: CASRVFGSEAFF. CDR3 DNA: TGTGCCAGCAGGGTATTTGGCAGTGAAGCTTTCTTT.

This clone was observed a single time. The chain combines TRBV18 with TRBJ2-5; D gene ambiguous. The CDR3 totals 13 residues. Germline V gene lookup returns CDR1 KGHSH and CDR2 LQKENI. The V and J ends lost 6 bases and 2 bases respectively, with 10 bases between them. CDR3 sequence (DNA): TGTGCCAGCTCCAGTATAGTACAAGAGACCCAGTACTTC. Translating it yields CASSSIVQETQYF.

CDR3 region: CASNQDRGQPQHF. The CDR3 nucleotides are TGTGCCAGCAACCAGGACAGGGGACAGCCCCAGCATTTT. The V call is TRBV2, the J call TRBJ1-5; 9 nucleotides line up with TRBD1. Trimming cost V 7 bases and J 7 bases; bases outside gene matches: 5. CDR3 length: 13 residues. Germline V lookup: CDR1 SNHLY, CDR2 FYNNEI.

This chain uses TRBV30 with TRBJ1-5; D is ambiguous. The V gene's germline CDR1 is GTSNPN and CDR2 SVGIG (reference sequence). The CDR3 covers 12 residues. The V and J ends lost 8 bases and 5 bases respectively, with 13 bases between them. In DNA, the CDR3 is TGTGCCCTGGGATCGGGCGATCAGCCCCAGCATTTT. It is translated as CALGSGDQPQHF. The variable domain in full, completed from reference TRBV30 and TRBJ1-5, reads SQTIHQWPATLVQPVGSPLSLECTVEGTSNPNLYWYRQAAGRGLQLLFYSVGIGQISSEVPQNLSASRPQDRQFILSSKKLLLSDSGFYLCALGSGDQPQHFGDGTRLSIL.

The gene calls are TRBV7-2 and TRBJ2-4; the D gene could be TRBD1 or TRBD2 (6 bases each). In germline, CDR1 is SGHTA, CDR2 FQGNSA. This CDR3 is built from 14 residues. The V end lost 0 bases, the J end lost 9 bases, and 12 bases lay between the germline ends. CDR3 DNA sequence: TGTGCCAGCAGCTTAGCAGGGGGGCCGCGCATTCAGTACTTC. It codes for CASSLAGGPRIQYF.

V usage is TRBV27 and J usage is TRBJ2-7; perhaps TRBD2 as D (6 bases). Germline CDR1 is MNHEY and CDR2 is SMNVEV (reference sequence). The CDR3 extends over 13 amino acids. The germline V and J ends were trimmed by 5 bases and 0 bases, with 8 bases remaining between them. For the CDR3, the DNA is TGTGCCAGCAGTGGGGGGTCCTCCTACGAGCAGTACTTC. This encodes CASSGGSSYEQYF.

The chain employs TRBV28 and TRBJ1-1; D remains ambiguous. The germline V gene has CDR1 MDHEN and CDR2 SYDVKM. V dropped 2 bases and J dropped 5 bases, with 12 bases sitting between them. The CDR3 is 14 amino acids. CDR3 nucleotide sequence: TGTGCCAGCAGTTTAGTTAGTCCGGGGACTGAAGCTTTCTTT. Translation gives CASSLVSPGTEAFF.

This clone was seen a handful of times. This chain links TRBV6-5 with TRBJ2-2; D is possibly TRBD1 (6 bases). This CDR3 contains 14 residues. Germline V gene lookup returns CDR1 MNHEY and CDR2 SVGAGI. V was pared by 7 bases and J by 7 bases, with 16 bases between. CDR3 coding DNA: TGTGCCAGCATTCTACAGGGTCGGGGCGGGGAGCTGTTTTTT. This codes for CASILQGRGGELFF.

The V and J genes are TRBV7-9 and TRBJ2-7, with D unresolved. This CDR3 contains 13 residues. Germline V lookup: CDR1 SEHNR, CDR2 FQNEAQ (reference sequence). V shed 5 bases and J shed 2 bases, with 10 bases lying between them. CDR3 bases: TGTGCCAGCAGCCGCCCCGGCCCCTACGAGCAGTACTTC. Protein sequence: CASSRPGPYEQYF.

This clone appeared a few times. The J gene is TRBJ1-6, the V gene TRBV28; D possibly corresponds to TRBD1 (5 bases). CDR3 size: 16 residues. From germline, CDR1 is MDHEN and CDR2 SYDVKM. The germline V and J ends were trimmed by 1 base and 5 bases, with 12 bases remaining between them. DNA for the CDR3: TGTGCCAGCAGTTTATCCGGGGGGGAGAATAATTCACCCCTCCACTTT. This codes for CASSLSGGENNSPLHF. Using reference TRBV28 and TRBJ1-6 for the parts outside the CDR3, the full variable domain is DVKVTQSSRYLVKRTGEKVFLECVQDMDHENMFWYRQDPGLGLRLIYFSYDVKMKEKGDIPEGYSVSREKKERFSLILESASTNQTSMYLCASSLSGGENNSPLHFGNGTRLTVT.